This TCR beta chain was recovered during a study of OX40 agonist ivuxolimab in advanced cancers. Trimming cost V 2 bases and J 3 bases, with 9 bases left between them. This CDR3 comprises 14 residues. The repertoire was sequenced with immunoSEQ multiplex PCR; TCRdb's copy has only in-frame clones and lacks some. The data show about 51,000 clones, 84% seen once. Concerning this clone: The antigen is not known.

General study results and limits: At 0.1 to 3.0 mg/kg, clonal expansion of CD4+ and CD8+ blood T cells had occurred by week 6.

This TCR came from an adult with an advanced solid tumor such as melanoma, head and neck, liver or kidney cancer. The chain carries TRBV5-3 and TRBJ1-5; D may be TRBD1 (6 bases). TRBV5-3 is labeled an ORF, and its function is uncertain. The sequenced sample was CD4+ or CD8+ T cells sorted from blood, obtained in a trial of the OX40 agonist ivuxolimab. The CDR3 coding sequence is TGTGCCAGAAGCTTAGGGGGGTTCAATCAGCCCCAGCATTTT. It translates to CARSLGGFNQPQHF.